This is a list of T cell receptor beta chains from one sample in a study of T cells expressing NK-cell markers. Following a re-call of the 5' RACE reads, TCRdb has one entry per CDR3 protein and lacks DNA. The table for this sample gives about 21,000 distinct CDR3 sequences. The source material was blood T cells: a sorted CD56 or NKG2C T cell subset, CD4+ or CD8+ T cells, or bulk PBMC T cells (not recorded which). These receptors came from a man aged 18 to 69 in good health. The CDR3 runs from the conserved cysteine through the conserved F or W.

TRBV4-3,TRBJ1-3,CASSQSPGRIAGNTIYF
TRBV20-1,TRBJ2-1,CSARPPGLAYNEQFF
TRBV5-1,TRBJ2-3,CASSLGQGITDTQYF
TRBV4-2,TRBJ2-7,CASSQDTAGGTYEQYF
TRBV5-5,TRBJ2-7,CASSLVGTASYEQYF
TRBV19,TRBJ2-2,CASIPTGEGNTGELFF
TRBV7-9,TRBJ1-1,CASSLSVLNTEAFF
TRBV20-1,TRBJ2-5,CSASRGGGGSLETQYF
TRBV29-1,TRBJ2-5,CSVEIWGAETQYF
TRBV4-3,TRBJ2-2,CASSHSGSGIGELFF
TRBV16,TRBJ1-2,CASSQSGNYGYTF
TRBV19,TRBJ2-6,CASRFKAAPRMSGANVLTF
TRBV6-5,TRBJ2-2,CASRVFRDSTGELFF
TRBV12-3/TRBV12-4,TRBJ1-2,CASSLGTGDGYTF
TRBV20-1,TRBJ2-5,CSALAGGGGETQYF
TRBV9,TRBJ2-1,CASSVAGRSYNEQFF
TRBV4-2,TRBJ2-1,CASSPVPGGRRNEQFF
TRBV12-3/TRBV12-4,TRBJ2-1,CASSPGTSGVGEQFF
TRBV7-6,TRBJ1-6,CASSSRGDRVHSPLHF
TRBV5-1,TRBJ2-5,CASSSGGETQYF
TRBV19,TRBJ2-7,CASKRGPSSYEQYF
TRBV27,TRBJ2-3,CASSFLAGVGTDTQYF
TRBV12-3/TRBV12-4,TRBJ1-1,CASSKATGAEAFF